Detailed here is one T cell receptor (beta chain). This clonotype was observed a few times. Its antigen is not yet known. The sample holds no much larger clone one base away, and base qualities are not on file. The entry originates in a study of response to subunit inactivated influenza vaccine (dated by TCRdb to the late 2010s). With respect to the entire study: Deep quantitative T cell receptor repertoire profiling was used in the study to track responses to a trivalent subunit inactivated influenza vaccine.

Library prep was done by RT-PCR. TCRdb lists the instrument as Illumina HiSeq 2500. In-frame beta chains were kept once TCRdb had trimmed the public reads at Q25 with fastp and called clones with MiXCR. Every CDR3 protein is listed once, alongside the most common genes and DNA of its rows. This sample comprises 500,000 to 600,000 distinct CDR3 sequences, 12% to 15% of them detected only once. Roughly 10% of the sample comes from the top ten. General conclusions and limits of the study: It was suggested by the authors that each seasonal influenza vaccination may recruit only a limited number of new T cells.

The CDR3 measures 13 amino acids from cysteine to phenylalanine. The sequence is cut down to CDR3 DNA, 39 bases in frame from base 1. V loses 6 bases, J loses 4 bases, and the germline ends lie 8 bases apart. The germline V gene encodes CDR1 KGHDR and CDR2 SFDVKD. This specimen was PBMCs from blood, taken about 12 days after vaccination. The chain joins TRBV24-1 to TRBJ2-2, and TRBD1 may be the D gene, going by 5 matching bases. This TCR was sampled from a man aged 50 to 59 who received an inactivated influenza vaccine. Donor details come from another sample of the same person, matched by shared clones. The CDR3 reads as follows: CATSWGPTGELFF. The DNA reads TGTGCCACCAGTTGGGGCCCCACCGGGGAGCTGTTTTTT.